This T cell receptor beta chain was obtained from a study of beta chain features in type 1 diabetes (dated by TCRdb to the late 2010s). For context, the study as a whole: No differences in mean age, gender distribution, total cell number or subset yield were found between patients and healthy donors. Naive and central memory subsets were obtained from all 28 donors, but regulatory and stem cell-like memory subsets were isolated from only 8 patients and about 8 healthy donors. In the study, recently diagnosed type 1 diabetes patients and matched healthy donors were compared on the TCRB repertoires of their sorted circulating CD4+ T cell subsets. A total of roughly 98,000,000 sorted cells were examined across all samples, and a strong correlation was observed between cell number per subset and RNA yield.

The entire amount of isolated RNA was reverse transcribed using the High Capacity cDNA Reverse Transcription Kit, so the sequenced TCRB transcripts were expressed ones. Deep immunoSEQ sequencing was performed on naive, central memory and regulatory T cell samples, with an average of about 3.57 million total reads per sample. Sorted cells were lysed in RLT buffer and RNA was extracted with DNase-treated RNeasy Micro or Mini kits, depending on cell number. To prevent cross-contamination, each cell subset was processed individually, whereas patient and healthy donor samples were processed jointly. Using the immunoSEQ multiplex PCR, TCRB sequences were amplified from cDNA into 87-bp fragments spanning the CDR3 region. Amplicons were sequenced on the Illumina HiSeq platform. The authors' analysis ran thus. Synthetic template baselines were used to correct PCR bias computationally, reads within Hamming distance 2 were collapsed, and singletons that could not be merged were discarded. By aligning reads against IMGT, V, D and J genes, CDR3 length, and insertions or deletions at six rearrangement sites were assigned. Within each subset, clonotype counts were normalized to the number of sorted cells before true diversity and Gini coefficients were calculated with the tcR R package. The overlap coefficient, calculated on TCRB nucleotide sequences, was used to quantify repertoire sharing. Out-of-frame TCRB sequences from naive cells were analyzed to stand in for the pre-selection repertoire. The immuneACCESS repertoire file appears here via TCRdb, limited to in-frame rearrangements. These files lack a portion of the clones; in checked studies, under half of the deficit traces to unresolved V genes, and the cause of the others is not known. V and J calls plus clone size are reproduced from that table; the DNA served to infer D and trimming. This sample gives fewer than 650,000 clones in total; around 15% of them show up just once. The ten top clones hold about 0.097% of the sample.

A few counts support this clone. The antigen it binds to is not known. Base qualities are not recorded, but no much larger clone differs from it by a single base. Other DNA sequences within the sample encode an identical CDR3. Measured from the cysteine to the phenylalanine, the CDR3 is 14 residues long. Of the read, only the CDR3 DNA is kept; its 42 bases are in frame from base 1. Relative to germline, V is 0 bases shorter and J is 0 bases shorter, with 5 bases between their ends. According to the germline V gene, CDR1 reads SGDLS and CDR2 reads YYNGEE. From each donor, a single peripheral blood sample of roughly 0.11 L on average was drawn into heparinised tubes. A BD FACSAria II and a panel including CD45RO, CCR7, CD25, CD127, CD95 and CD27 were used to sort naive, central memory, regulatory and stem cell-like memory CD4+ T cells. A purity above 98% was achieved for all sorted populations. PBMCs were separated immediately by Lymphoprep density gradient centrifugation and were stained directly, without being cultured. So that batch effects would be minimized, each experiment stained and sorted samples in pairs, pairing one healthy donor with one patient.

Beyond this particular receptor, the publication reports: At VDJ recombination sites, type 1 diabetes patients had fewer insertions and more deleted nucleotides, which implies abnormalities in thymic rearrangement. A moderate but significant shortening of TCRB CDR3 length was observed in type 1 diabetes patients in all four CD4+ subsets. Because cDNA rather than genomic DNA was sequenced, highly expressing activated cells could have been over-represented, although no difference in activation and CD3 levels was found between groups. Shorter templates might be favored by PCR, yet because patient and control samples were amplified and corrected together, any such skew would affect both groups equally. The naive, central memory and regulatory TCRB repertoires appeared to resemble one another more closely among patients than among healthy donors. HLA sub-analyses involved small numbers of individuals, so any influence of HLA type on TCRB rearrangement remained unresolved.

The specimen was naive CD4+ T cells from blood. What this sample's cell subset or site label stands for: true naive CD4+ T cells. Recombination joined TRBV9 with TRBJ2-3, with no reliable assignment of the D segment. The receptor was derived from a man younger than 30 in good health. The bases read TGTGCCAGCAGCGTAGATGGGAGCACAGATACGCAGTATTTT. This sequence encodes CASSVDGSTDTQYF.